This T cell receptor (beta chain) was documented in a study of cytomegalovirus exposure and HLA in healthy donors (dated 2017 in TCRdb). At the level of the whole study: According to an earlier analysis of 450 to 650 of the donors, some 180 million T cells yielded 90 million to 140 million unique TCR beta sequences and 276 Gb of sequence data. Alongside the repertoire data, information on donor age, sex, ethnicity and CMV serostatus was compiled. Every discovery cohort repertoire had been produced on one sequencing platform. Roughly 300 gigabases of sequencing data and 70 million to 95 million unique TCR sequences made up an early release that covered nearly 650 HLA-typed donors. A later genetic analysis took genome-wide SNP genotypes for about 65% of the roughly 670 donors and used that subset as a discovery cohort. To predict cytomegalovirus infection status, the study brought together high-throughput TCR immunosequencing, statistical association of individual TCRs with disease status, and machine learning. The T cell repertoires of around 730 subjects were profiled by immunosequencing and related to cytomegalovirus serostatus. Typing coverage differed by locus: A, B, C, DRB1 and DQB1 were typed in about 629-640 donors, DQA1 in around 500, DPA1 in 600 to 610, and DPB1 in roughly 470. Four or five DR-DQ haplotypes were handled as single units for association and clustering, since linkage in the cohort was strong. In a later analysis, previously published TCR beta repertoires from roughly 710 donors were re-analyzed and high-resolution HLA genotyping was added so that TCR occurrence patterns could be studied. A separate validation cohort of roughly 120 different subjects was used in addition to the roughly 640-subject first cohort. HLA typing covered class I and class II loci at four-digit resolution. Of the roughly 400 genotyped donors, 80% to 90% were placed in the genetic ancestry cluster associated with self-reported Caucasian donors. The study aimed to test whether cataloging public T cell receptors could reveal signatures of past pathogen exposure. Rather than drawing on any new phenotypic data, the later analysis identified candidate immune exposures from TCR beta sequences and the way those sequences occurred across donors. On average, roughly 240,000 unique TCR beta nucleotide sequences were sequenced per donor among more than 350 genotyped donors of the cohort, with 15% to 20% of those sequences being non-productive. An earlier analysis of 587 of the donors used high-throughput TCR beta sequencing to judge whether each TCR beta V gene segment behaved as functional or pseudogenic.

For this clone: Its antigen is still unknown. Per-base quality was not reported, and no clone a single base away is much larger than it.

The germline V gene (reference sequence) provides CDR1 SGHNT and CDR2 YYREEE. Reading from cysteine to phenylalanine, the CDR3 counts 15 amino acids. The only DNA kept is the CDR3, 45 bases in frame from the first base. The germline ends are 16 bases apart after V is trimmed by 4 bases and J by 3 bases. Findings and caveats that apply to the study as a whole: When HLA alleles, especially DR and DQ, strongly co-occurred, attributing TCR associations to individual alleles was difficult. A further reported finding was that TCR beta sequences accurately predicted the HLA-A and HLA-B alleles for most subjects in the first cohort. According to a later analysis, TCR association rates differed among HLA loci, with DRB1 alleles showing the most associated TCRs and HLA-C alleles showing the fewest. The only immune exposure information available for the cohort was CMV serostatus. In a later analysis, HLA-associated TCR beta chains showed more clonal expansion and lower generation probabilities than non-associated chains that were equally common. Cytomegalovirus status was reported to be diagnosed by the classifier with high specificity and sensitivity in both the original and validation cohorts. Because counts were too low, seventeen rarely observed V segments, including chromosome 9 orphons, were excluded from the earlier analysis of 587 of the donors. Roughly uniform sequencing depth across donors was assumed in presence/absence analyses, although this assumption may not hold. In vitro tests confirmed that a few of the cytomegalovirus-associated TCR beta chains recognize cytomegalovirus antigens. A later genetic analysis reported fewer N-insertions in productive TCRs among donors in an Asian-associated ancestry cluster than the roughly 690-donor mean. Correlated functional status among segregating V segments might be attributable to linkage disequilibrium, but an unknown experimental factor could not be ruled out. Because HLA typing was unavailable for some donors at each locus, only the typed subset was used in association tests. The authors suggested that the approach could potentially be extended to other disease states and immunological phenotypes. Some IMGT-functional V segments, including TRBV6-2 and TRBV6-3, could not be told apart with the 87-base-pair reads, so those segments were excluded. Only TCR beta chains were sequenced in this cohort, and the absence of alpha or paired-chain data limited detectable features. The study gave a list of under 200 TCR beta chains associated with cytomegalovirus. According to a later analysis, parvovirus B19, influenza, CMV and Epstein-Barr virus appeared linked to several top co-occurrence clusters. Specific HLA alleles were associated with 15,000 to 20,000 TCR beta sequences at a false discovery rate of 0.05 in a later analysis. Most TCR sequences were observed very rarely across donors, whereas some public TCRs were present in many individuals. A group of highly shared sequence variants was considered likely to be a technical artifact of the sequencing pipeline. Broadly in line with IMGT annotations, most TCR beta V segments showed up in productive rearrangements about 87% or about 30% of the time in an earlier analysis of around 600 of the donors. V-gene and J-gene trimming of TCR beta chains was associated with a missense DCLRE1C variant in a later genetic analysis, and the association was replicated in an independent cohort. In a later analysis, most CMV-associated TCR beta chains were found to appear HLA-restricted, with HLA associations seemingly driven largely by CMV exposure.

The method behind the library was the immunoSEQ multiplex PCR assay. The multiplex PCR relied on a mix of 60 forward primers for TCR Vbeta segments and 13 reverse primers for TCR Jbeta segments. Amplification of the CDR3 region of rearranged TCR beta genes was performed with a multiplex PCR assay on genomic DNA. On the Illumina HiSeq System, the amplified TCR beta libraries were sequenced as 87-base-pair reads. Per the authors' processing: A later analysis counted about 82 million unique TCR beta chains across the 666 repertoires, and about 10 million of these chains were shared by at least two donors. Raw reads were error-corrected and collapsed into unique sequences by a nearest-neighbor algorithm in which closely related sequences were merged to remove PCR and sequencing errors. CDR3 sequences were aligned to IMGT reference sequences to assign V, D and J gene segments. For a sequence to be retained, at least a six-nucleotide match to both a V gene segment and a J gene segment was required. Rearrangements were called productive when the CDR3 lacked stop codons and stayed in frame with V and J; all others were non-productive. CDR3 was defined by IMGT convention, running from the second conserved V-encoded cysteine to the conserved J-encoded phenylalanine. The earlier analysis of 500 to 600 of the donors excluded sequences that lacked an unambiguous match to a single V gene segment. An earlier analysis of 587 of the donors classified V segments as functional when productive rearrangements were above 56.7% and as segregating when the standard deviation between donors was above 5%. A statistical classification framework was built to diagnose cytomegalovirus status from the catalog of TCR beta chain sequences. A later analysis assigned V and J genes by comparing TCR nucleotide sequences with IMGT/GENE-DB human TR gene sequences. In a later analysis, CDR3 sequences and most-parsimonious VDJ recombination scenarios were assigned using the TCRdist pipeline. In a later analysis, every TCR beta chain was defined by the combination of its CDR3 amino acid sequence and its V-gene family, and reads without a unique V-gene family were dropped. As a way to deal with suspected cross-contamination and a sequencing artifact, a later analysis dropped 592 nucleotide sequences that were highly shared and had low generation probability. For each public chain, a later analysis derived a clonal expansion index from normalized ranks of inferred template counts within each repertoire. A later analysis computed generation probabilities with a VDJ recombination model fitted to out-of-frame rearrangements, and checked the results against IGoR. A later analysis scored TCR-TCR, TCR-HLA and TCR-CMV co-occurrence with hypergeometric tests, applying a repertoire-size bias correction to TCR pairs. False discovery rates were estimated in a later analysis by permuting HLA or CMV assignments 20 times. In a later analysis, co-occurring TCRs were grouped with DBSCAN, and TCRdist sequence similarity was added when clustering was performed within HLA-allele-positive subsets. Co-occurrence clustering excluded repertoires with fewer than 30,000 or more than 120,000 public chains, plus five with anomalous nucleotide sharing. Entries here come from immuneACCESS through TCRdb and include only in-frame sequences with V and J called. Some clones fail to appear in such tables; in the studies checked, an unresolved V gene covers under half of the shortfall, and the cause of the remainder is unknown. V and J calls and clone size are as listed in that table; D and trimming were resolved from the DNA. Counted in this sample were 85,000 to 100,000 clones; roughly two thirds of them appeared once. Over 2% of the sample lies in the top ten.

The cohort was made up of under 800 healthy bone marrow donors. At the time of sampling, all cohort members were nominally healthy, though unrecorded immune exposures were likely present. CMV serostatus was positive for 289 and negative for about 55% of the roughly 670 cohort members, and was not recorded for this donor. Each donor provided a peripheral blood sample, and peripheral blood mononuclear cells were used for TCR beta sequencing. Genomic DNA extraction from the blood cell samples was performed with the Qiagen DNeasy Blood Extraction Kit. Input material: PBMCs. This receptor was obtained from a human donor in good health. Recombination linked TRBV5-4 to TRBJ2-5, with TRBD1 as a weak D call on 6 bases. The DNA sequence is TGTGCCAGCAGCCCACAGGGTGGGGGTGAAGAGACCCAGTACTTC. The translation is CASSPQGGGEETQYF.